This T cell receptor (beta chain) was obtained from a study of CD8 T cells in Susac syndrome. Study-level points and caveats: In Susac syndrome, the CD4+ T cell repertoires did not show clonal expansion.

Each Susac syndrome patient had definite or probable disease by recently defined criteria. It was with random hexamers that 0.5 to 1 ug RNA was reverse transcribed. By means of immunoSEQ multiplex PCR, TCR beta CDR3 spanning 54 Vbeta and 13 Jbeta underwent amplification. From the immunoSEQ multiplex PCR reads, TCRdb called clonotypes with MiXCR, one entry per CDR3 protein. The sample contains approximately 260,000 distinct CDR3 sequences, approximately 95% of which appear only once. Points on this clonotype: Its cognate antigen is unknown.

The V segment lost 5 bases and the J segment 5 bases; nucleotides outside the gene matches: 12. Germline CDR1 and CDR2: SGHNT and YENEEA. There are 15 residues in the CDR3. This sequence joins TRBV11-3 and TRBJ2-7, with 7 positions matching TRBD1. Sequences were obtained from CD4+ T cells from PBMCs. The source of this sequence is a human donor with Susac syndrome. The CDR3 sequence: CASSDGQVGQDEQYF. The CDR3 nucleotides read TGTGCCAGCAGCGATGGACAGGTCGGACAAGACGAGCAGTACTTC.